The sequence of this T cell receptor (beta chain) was determined in a study of T cell responses to AZD1222 COVID-19 vaccine. As for this clone: Its cognate antigen is unknown.

Produced via immunoSEQ multiplex PCR; TCRdb's table is partial and in-frame only. The repertoire holds some 160,000 clones, about 92% seen once, with around 0.9% in the top ten. The CDR3 length is 14 residues. Germline values: CDR1 LGHNA, CDR2 YSLEER. Trimming removed 1 base from V and 4 bases from J, with 10 bases in between. Study-wide results and limits: Every sample of the repertoires postdated the peak T cell response. Donors in the cohort were predominantly white British and more often female, and clonal diversity was possibly underestimated. Variant regions that are unmutated are reportedly the target of nearly half of spike-specific TCRs. Spike-specific TCR breadth and depth both grew after two AZD1222 doses.

This specimen consisted of peripheral blood, obtained on day 0 of AZD1222 vaccination. J is TRBJ1-2 and V is TRBV4-3, with TRBD1 as a possible D gene (5 bases). The clonotype comes from an adult in good health. The CDR3 sequence is CASSQAFRGYGYTF. The DNA for the CDR3 is TGCGCCAGCAGCCAAGCTTTTAGGGGCTATGGCTACACCTTC.